Listed below are T cell receptor beta chains from one sample, sequenced in a study of blood T cell repertoires in COVID-19. TCRdb's copy holds only in-frame clones and misses some; the assay was immunoSEQ multiplex PCR. The table records approximately 240,000 clones, approximately 86% of them present only once. The material sequenced was peripheral blood. The receptors come from a woman aged 25 to 39 who had recovered from COVID-19. The CDR3 runs from the conserved cysteine through the conserved F or W. D genes are given only for firm matches. Only part of the rows carry a size: once, few, many, or a class if the clone is expanded.

>TRBJ2-3|.|TRBV7-3|TRBD1
CASSSPDRGSTDTQYF
TGTGCCAGCAGCTCGCCCGACAGGGGCAGCACAGATACGCAGTATTTT
>TRBJ1-6|few|TRBV7-9|.
CASSLTRGSYSPLHF
TGTGCCAGCAGCTTAACCCGAGGGTCGTATTCACCCCTCCACTTT
>TRBJ1-4|.|TRBV5-4|TRBD1
CASSSGDRGNEKLFF
TGTGCCAGCAGCTCAGGGGACAGGGGGAATGAAAAACTGTTTTTT
>TRBJ1-4|once|TRBV7-9|.
CASSLGEEKLFF
TGTGCCAGCAGCTTGGGAGAAGAAAAACTGTTTTTT
>TRBJ2-1|.|TRBV6-5|TRBD2
CATRPGLAYNEQFF
TGTGCCACTCGACCGGGACTAGCCTATAATGAGCAGTTCTTC
>TRBJ2-7|.|TRBV5-1|.
CASSLGSGTSYEQYF
TGCGCCAGCAGCTTGGGGAGCGGCACCTCCTACGAGCAGTACTTC
>TRBJ1-1|.|TRBV5-1|TRBD1
CASSAGTANTEAFF
TGCGCCAGCAGCGCCGGGACAGCGAACACTGAAGCTTTCTTT
>TRBJ1-6|few|TRBV12-3/TRBV12-4|.
CASGRHNSPLHF
TGTGCCAGCGGGCGCCATAATTCACCCCTCCACTTT
>TRBJ2-7|.|TRBV30|TRBD2
CAWSGGLAGFSYEQYF
TGTGCCTGGAGCGGAGGACTAGCGGGGTTCTCCTACGAGCAGTACTTC
>TRBJ2-5|.|TRBV2|.
CASSRDLQETQYF
TGTGCCAGCAGTCGGGACTTACAAGAGACCCAGTACTTC
>TRBJ2-7|.|TRBV5-1|.
CASSLPPSSEQYF
TGCGCCAGCAGCTTGCCCCCTTCGAGCGAGCAGTACTTC
>TRBJ2-7|many|TRBV18|.
CASSPRSGLGEQYF
TGTGCCAGCTCACCACGATCGGGTTTAGGAGAGCAGTACTTC
>TRBJ1-1|.|TRBV7-9|.
CASSYHRDTLNTEAFF
TGTGCCAGCAGCTACCACCGGGACACCCTGAACACTGAAGCTTTCTTT
>TRBJ2-4|.|TRBV6-5|.
CASSPGWENIQYF
TGTGCCAGCTCTCCGGGTTGGGAAAACATTCAGTACTTC
>TRBJ2-3|.|TRBV5-5|.
CASSFQITDTQYF
TGTGCCAGCAGCTTCCAGATCACAGATACGCAGTATTTT
>TRBJ1-2|.|TRBV6-5|TRBD1
CASSTGQGGNYGYTF
TGTGCCAGCAGTACGGGACAGGGGGGGAACTATGGCTACACCTTC
>TRBJ1-2|.|TRBV7-9|TRBD1
CASSLDRGGGYTF
TGTGCCAGCAGCTTGGACAGGGGGGGAGGCTACACCTTC
>TRBJ1-1|.|TRBV6-5|TRBD1
CASRRSGTGYTEAFF
TGTGCCAGCAGGCGCTCCGGGACAGGGTACACTGAAGCTTTCTTT
>TRBJ1-6|.|TRBV7-7|TRBD1
CASSRTGNSPLHF
TGTGCCAGCAGCCGGACAGGGAATTCACCCCTCCACTTT
>TRBJ1-1|.|TRBV5-1|.
CASSLDGGSSTEAFF
TGCGCCAGCAGCTTGGATGGGGGGAGTAGCACTGAAGCTTTCTTT
>TRBJ2-7|.|TRBV6-1|TRBD1
CASSEYRTGEYGEQYF
TGTGCCAGCAGTGAATATAGAACAGGGGAATATGGCGAGCAGTACTTC
>TRBJ1-1|.|TRBV11-2|.
CASSLGGYRVSTEAFF
TGTGCCAGCAGCTTAGGGGGCTACCGAGTTAGTACTGAAGCTTTCTTT
>TRBJ1-1|.|TRBV11-2|.
CASSLKQGAEAFF
TGTGCCAGCAGCTTAAAACAGGGTGCTGAAGCTTTCTTT
>TRBJ1-6|.|TRBV25-1|.
CASSERGGGTYNSPLHF
TGTGCCAGCAGTGAACGTGGCGGGGGTACCTATAATTCACCCCTCCACTTT
>TRBJ2-2|.|TRBV19|TRBD1
CASSPLGTGGVTGELFF
TGTGCCAGTAGTCCTTTGGGGACAGGGGGTGTCACCGGGGAGCTGTTTTTT
>TRBJ1-1|.|TRBV3-1/TRBV3-2|.
CASSQDLPREAFF
TGTGCCAGCAGCCAAGATCTCCCGAGAGAAGCTTTCTTT
>TRBJ2-5|.|TRBV7-6|TRBD2
CASSLVAGTIETQYF
TGTGCCAGCAGCTTAGTAGCGGGTACAATTGAGACCCAGTACTTC
>TRBJ1-2|.|TRBV27|TRBD1
CASSSYRGLKGYTF
TGTGCCAGCAGTTCTTACAGGGGCTTGAAGGGCTACACCTTC
>TRBJ2-7|once|TRBV4-2|TRBD1
CASSQDGGQPSYEQYF
TGTGCCAGCAGCCAAGATGGGGGACAGCCATCCTACGAGCAGTACTTC
>TRBJ2-2|.|TRBV29-1|.
CSVVSGDGELFF
TGCAGCGTTGTTTCGGGGGACGGGGAGCTGTTTTTT
>TRBJ2-7|.|TRBV7-2|TRBD1
CASSSRDREDEQYF
TGTGCCAGCAGCTCGCGGGACAGGGAAGACGAGCAGTACTTC
>TRBJ2-6|.|TRBV19|.
CASTTNPGVGANVLTF
TGTGCCAGTACCACGAATCCCGGGGTCGGGGCCAACGTCCTGACTTTC
>TRBJ2-3|.|TRBV18|.
CASSVLQADTQYF
TGTGCCAGCTCAGTTCTCCAGGCAGATACGCAGTATTTT
>TRBJ1-1|.|TRBV19|.
CASSFKTGTQNHLMNTEAFF
TGTGCCAGTAGTTTCAAAACTGGGACACAAAATCACCTCATGAACACTGAAGCTTTCTTT
>TRBJ2-2|.|TRBV10-3|TRBD2
CAISAGLATGELFF
TGTGCCATCAGTGCGGGACTAGCGACCGGGGAGCTGTTTTTT
>TRBJ1-2|.|TRBV20-1|.
CSASDREGYTF
TGCAGTGCTAGTGACCGGGAGGGCTACACCTTC
>TRBJ2-5|.|TRBV10-2|.
CASSEFVGETQYF
TGCGCCAGCAGTGAATTCGTCGGGGAGACCCAGTACTTC